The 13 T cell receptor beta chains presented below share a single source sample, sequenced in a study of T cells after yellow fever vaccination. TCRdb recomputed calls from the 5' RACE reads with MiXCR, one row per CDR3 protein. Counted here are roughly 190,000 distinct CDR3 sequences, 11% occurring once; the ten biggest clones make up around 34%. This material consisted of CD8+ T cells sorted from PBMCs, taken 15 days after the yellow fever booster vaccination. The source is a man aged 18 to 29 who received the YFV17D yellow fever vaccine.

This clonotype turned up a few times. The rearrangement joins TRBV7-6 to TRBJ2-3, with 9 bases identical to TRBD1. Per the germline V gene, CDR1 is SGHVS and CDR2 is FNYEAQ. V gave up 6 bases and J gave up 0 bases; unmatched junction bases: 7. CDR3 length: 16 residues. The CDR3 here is CASRPGQGPSTDTQYF. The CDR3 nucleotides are TGTGCCAGCAGGCCAGGACAGGGGCCCAGCACAGATACGCAGTATTTT.

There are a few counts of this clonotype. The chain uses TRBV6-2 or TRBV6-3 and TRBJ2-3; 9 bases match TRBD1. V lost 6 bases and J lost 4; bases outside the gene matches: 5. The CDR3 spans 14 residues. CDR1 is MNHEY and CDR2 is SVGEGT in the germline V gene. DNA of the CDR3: TGTGCCAGCAGATTTACAGGGGGCGCAGATACGCAGTATTTT. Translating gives CASRFTGGADTQYF.

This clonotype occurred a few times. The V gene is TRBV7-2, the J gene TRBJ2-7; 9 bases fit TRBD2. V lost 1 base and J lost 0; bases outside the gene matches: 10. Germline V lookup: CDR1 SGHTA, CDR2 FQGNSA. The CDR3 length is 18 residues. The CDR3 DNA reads TGTGCCAGCAGCTTAGGGTGGGCTAGCGGGGTGAGCTCCTACGAGCAGTACTTC. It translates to CASSLGWASGVSSYEQYF.

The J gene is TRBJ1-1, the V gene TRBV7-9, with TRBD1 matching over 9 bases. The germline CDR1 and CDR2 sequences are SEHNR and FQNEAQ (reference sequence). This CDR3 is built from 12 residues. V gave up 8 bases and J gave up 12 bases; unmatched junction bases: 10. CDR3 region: CASRFGQGYPFF. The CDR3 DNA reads TGTGCCAGCCGATTTGGACAGGGGTATCCTTTCTTT.

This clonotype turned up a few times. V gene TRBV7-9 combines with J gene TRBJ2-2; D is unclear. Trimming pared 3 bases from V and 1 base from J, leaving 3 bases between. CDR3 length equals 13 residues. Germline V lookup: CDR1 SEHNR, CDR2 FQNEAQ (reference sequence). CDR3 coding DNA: TGTGCCAGCAGCTTCGAGAACACCGGGGAGCTGTTTTTT. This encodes CASSFENTGELFF.

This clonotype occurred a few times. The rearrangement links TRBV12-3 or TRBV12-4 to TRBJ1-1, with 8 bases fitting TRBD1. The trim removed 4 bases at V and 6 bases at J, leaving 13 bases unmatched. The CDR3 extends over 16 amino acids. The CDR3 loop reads CASSSSPGQDFAEAFF. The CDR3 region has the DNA TGTGCCAGCAGTTCGTCCCCGGGACAGGATTTTGCTGAAGCTTTCTTT.

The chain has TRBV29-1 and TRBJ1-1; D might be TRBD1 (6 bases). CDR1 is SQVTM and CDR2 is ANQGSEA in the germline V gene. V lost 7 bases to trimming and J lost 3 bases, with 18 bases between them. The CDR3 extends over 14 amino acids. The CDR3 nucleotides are TGCAGCGACCACAGGGCAGGCGCCTACACTGAAGCTTTCTTT. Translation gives CSDHRAGAYTEAFF. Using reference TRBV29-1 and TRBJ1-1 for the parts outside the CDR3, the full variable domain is SAVISQKPSRDICQRGTSLTIQCQVDSQVTMMFWYRQQPGQSLTLIATANQGSEATYESGFVIDKFPISRPNLTFSTLTVSNMSPEDSSIYLCSDHRAGAYTEAFFGQGTRLTVV.

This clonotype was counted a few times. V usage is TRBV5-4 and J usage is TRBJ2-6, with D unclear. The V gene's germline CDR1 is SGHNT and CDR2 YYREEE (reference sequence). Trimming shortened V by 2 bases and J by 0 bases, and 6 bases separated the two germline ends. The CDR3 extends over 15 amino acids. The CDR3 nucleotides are TGTGCCAGCAGCTTTATGGGCTCTGGGGCCAACGTCCTGACTTTC. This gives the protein CASSFMGSGANVLTF.

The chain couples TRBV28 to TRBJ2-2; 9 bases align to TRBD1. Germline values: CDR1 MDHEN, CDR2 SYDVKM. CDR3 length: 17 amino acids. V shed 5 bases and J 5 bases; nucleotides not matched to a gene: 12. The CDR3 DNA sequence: TGTGCCAGCAGTCCGAAGGGGACAGGGCTTTGGACCGGGGAGCTGTTTTTT. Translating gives CASSPKGTGLWTGELFF.

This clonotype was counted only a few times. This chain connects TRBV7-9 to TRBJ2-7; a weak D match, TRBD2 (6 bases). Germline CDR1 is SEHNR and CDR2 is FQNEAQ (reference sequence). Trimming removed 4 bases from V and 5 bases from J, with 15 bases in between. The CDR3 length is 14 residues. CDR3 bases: TGTGCCAGCAGCTCAGGGACCCGGAGGGACGAGCAGTACGTC. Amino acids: CASSSGTRRDEQYV.

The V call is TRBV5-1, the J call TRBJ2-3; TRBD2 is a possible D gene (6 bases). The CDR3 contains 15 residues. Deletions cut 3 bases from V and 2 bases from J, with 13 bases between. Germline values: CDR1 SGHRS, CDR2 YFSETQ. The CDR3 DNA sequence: TGCGCCAGCAGCTGGACGGGGGACTCCACAGATACGCAGTATTTT. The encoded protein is CASSWTGDSTDTQYF.

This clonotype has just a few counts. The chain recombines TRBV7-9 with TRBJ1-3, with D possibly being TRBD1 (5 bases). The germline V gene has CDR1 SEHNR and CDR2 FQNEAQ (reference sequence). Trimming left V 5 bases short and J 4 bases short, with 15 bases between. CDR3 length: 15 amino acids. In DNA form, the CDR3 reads TGTGCCAGCAGCCCCCCTTCCCGGGACGGAAACACCATATATTTT. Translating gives CASSPPSRDGNTIYF.

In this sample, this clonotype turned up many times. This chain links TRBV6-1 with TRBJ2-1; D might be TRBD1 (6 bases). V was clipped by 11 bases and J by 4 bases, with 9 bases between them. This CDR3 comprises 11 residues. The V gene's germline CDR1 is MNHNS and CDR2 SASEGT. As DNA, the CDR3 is TGTGCCCTACAGGGTTACAATGAGCAGTTCTTC. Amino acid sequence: CALQGYNEQFF.